The 24 T cell receptor beta chains presented below share a single source sample, sequenced in a study of blood T cells in healthy people across ages. A J-beta primer mix and a sample-barcoded 5' primer were used in a second PCR of roughly 6 to 11 cycles. TCRdb ran MiXCR on the 5' RACE reads and lists one entry per CDR3 protein. The sample includes roughly 900,000 distinct CDR3 sequences, 29% of them seen just once. The sequencing input was blood. The receptors stem from a woman older than 75 in good health.

This clonotype turned up a few times. V gene TRBV20-1 combines with J gene TRBJ1-5; the D is unclear. The CDR3 has 13 amino acids. The V gene lost 4 bases and the J gene lost 4 bases, with 11 bases spanning the gap. Germline assignment: CDR1 DFQATT and CDR2 SNEGSKA (reference sequence). CDR3 amino acids: CSAKDSFNQPQHF. CDR3 sequence (DNA): TGCAGTGCTAAGGACTCCTTTAATCAGCCCCAGCATTTT.

In this sample, this clonotype turned up many times. The chain is built from TRBV18 and TRBJ2-1; 8 bases are shared with TRBD1. The CDR3 has 15 amino acids. Germline V lookup: CDR1 KGHSH, CDR2 LQKENI. V trimming: 3 bases; J trimming: 3 bases; junction bases outside the gene matches: 4. CDR3 nucleotides: TGTGCCAGCTCACCCCGGACAGGGAACTACAATGAGCAGTTCTTC. It encodes CASSPRTGNYNEQFF.

This clonotype came up a few times. This chain links TRBV4-1 with TRBJ2-3; possible D gene TRBD2, 6 bases. The CDR3 sequence is 16 residues long. Trimming stripped 1 base from V and 4 bases from J, with 15 bases between. CDR1 is MGHRA, CDR2 YSYEKL, per germline. The CDR3 sequence is CASSQAKTGGADTQYF. In DNA form, the CDR3 reads TGCGCCAGCAGCCAAGCCAAGACCGGGGGTGCAGATACGCAGTATTTT.

At least ten counts were recorded for this clonotype. The CDR3 protein is CASSQGRRETQYF. The CDR3, as DNA: TGCGCCAGCAGCCAAGGACGCAGGGAGACCCAGTACTTC. This chain uses TRBV4-3 with TRBJ2-5; the D is unclear. The CDR3 runs 13 residues. In germline, CDR1 is LGHNA, CDR2 YSLEER. Deletions cut 1 base from V and 5 bases from J, with 8 bases between.

This clonotype came up many times. J is TRBJ2-1 and V is TRBV6-1; 8 nucleotides align to TRBD1. V dropped 7 bases and J dropped 9; count of bases not matched to a gene: 14. The CDR3 is 15 amino acids. Germline V CDR1 and CDR2: MNHNS, SASEGT. DNA for the CDR3: TGTGCCAGCACCGAACGGGACAGGTTAGGGTTTGAGCAGTTCTTC. Translation: CASTERDRLGFEQFF.

Remarks on this clonotype: A much more abundant neighbour one base away suggests this may be a read error. V gene TRBV28 combines with J gene TRBJ2-7; D may be TRBD1 or TRBD2 (5 bases each). The CDR3 loop spans 16 amino acids. Trimming shortened V by 3 bases and J by 9 bases, and 24 bases separated the two germline ends. Germline assignment: CDR1 MDHEN and CDR2 SYDVKM. In DNA form, the CDR3 reads TGTGCCAGCAGTTTTGATGGCGGTGGGGGACGTTGGTGGCAGTACTTC. Translated, it gives CASSFDGGGGRWWQYF. Drawing the rest from reference TRBV28 and TRBJ2-7, the complete variable domain is DVKVTQSSRYLVKRTGEKVFLECVQDMDHENMFWYRQDPGLGLRLIYFSYDVKMKEKGDIPEGYSVSREKKERFSLILESASTNQTSMYLCASSFDGGGGRWWQYFGPGTRLTVT.

The sample holds many counts of this clonotype. The genes are TRBV6-6 and TRBJ1-6, with 9 nucleotides matching TRBD1. The CDR3 has 15 residues. The trim removed 5 bases at V and 6 bases at J, leaving 5 bases unmatched. The germline V gene has CDR1 MNHNY and CDR2 SVGAGI (reference sequence). The CDR3 sequence is CASSNTGGRNSPLHF. CDR3 bases: TGTGCCAGCAGTAACACAGGGGGCCGTAATTCACCCCTCCACTTT.

This clonotype was seen at least ten times. The chain combines TRBV29-1 with TRBJ1-2, with 7 nucleotides matching TRBD1. CDR1 SQVTM and CDR2 ANQGSEA come from the germline V gene. The CDR3 loop spans 15 amino acids. V was clipped by 7 bases and J by 4 bases; unmatched bases: 15. CDR3 bases: TGCAGCGCCCTGCTCCGGGACAGTTTTCTCTATGGCTACACCTTC. Translated: CSALLRDSFLYGYTF.

This rearrangement joins TRBV20-1 to TRBJ2-7, with D possibly being TRBD2 (6 bases). The germline V gene has CDR1 DFQATT and CDR2 SNEGSKA (reference sequence). The V and J ends lost 4 bases and 5 bases respectively, with 15 bases between them. The CDR3 is 13 amino acids. The CDR3 reads CSAILASPHEQYF. DNA of the CDR3: TGCAGTGCTATACTAGCAAGCCCCCACGAGCAGTACTTC.

For this clonotype: Being one base from a much bigger clone, this may be a read error. J is TRBJ1-2 and V is TRBV11-2; D ambiguous. Per germline, CDR1 SGHAT and CDR2 FQNNGV. This CDR3 is 15 amino acids long. CDR3 DNA sequence: TGTGCCGGCAGCTTAGCCGTGTCCCTTAACTATGGCTACACCTTC. It is translated as CAGSLAVSLNYGYTF.

The CDR3 DNA reads as TGTGCCAGCAGTTTCCTGGATGAGAGGATTGACTATGGCTACACCTTC. It specifies CASSFLDERIDYGYTF. The rearrangement joins TRBV28 to TRBJ1-2; no clear D gene. The CDR3 runs to 16 residues. Germline CDR1 is MDHEN and CDR2 is SYDVKM. V lost 3 bases to trimming and J lost 3 bases, with 17 bases between them.

This chain uses TRBV12-3 or TRBV12-4 with TRBJ2-2; D gene unclear. The CDR3 has 13 amino acids. The ends were cut back, 3 bases at V and 7 bases at J, with 9 bases in the middle. In DNA, the CDR3 is TGTGCCAGCAGTTTTATGGGTGACGGGGAGCTGTTTTTT. As protein: CASSFMGDGELFF.

On this clonotype: A clone one base away is much larger, so this may be a read error. A read error is likely, as this CDR3 ends without the conserved phenylalanine or tryptophan. The chain links TRBV2 to TRBJ2-4; TRBD1 matches 8 bases. V lost 6 bases to trimming and J lost 12 bases; unmatched junction nucleotides: 7. The CDR3 is made up of 12 amino acids. CDR1 SNHLY and CDR2 FYNNEI come from the germline V gene. The CDR3 DNA sequence: TGTGCCAGCAGCCTGACGGACAGGGCTCAGTACGTC. Its protein product is CASSLTDRAQYV.

This clonotype was counted a few times. The genes are TRBV5-1 and TRBJ1-4; no clear D gene. Trimming cost V 5 bases and J 7 bases, with 15 bases left between them. CDR1 is SGHRS and CDR2 is YFSETQ in the germline V gene. The CDR3 loop spans 14 amino acids. In DNA form, the CDR3 reads TGCGCCAGCAGTATACAGCCCGAGGGTGAAAAACTGTTTTTT. Protein: CASSIQPEGEKLFF.

V is TRBV3-1 and J is TRBJ2-4; TRBD1 matches 11 bases. The CDR3 runs to 16 residues. The J segment lost 1 base and the V segment lost 5 bases, leaving 4 bases of the junction unmatched. CDR1 LGHDT and CDR2 YNNKEL come from the germline V gene (reference sequence). Written as DNA, the CDR3 is TGTGCCAGCAGCGAAAGGGACAGGGGGGCCAAAAACATTCAGTACTTC. Amino acid sequence: CASSERDRGAKNIQYF.

This sequence joins TRBV6-2 or TRBV6-3 and TRBJ1-5, with 8 bases matching TRBD1. This CDR3 region has 14 residues. Germline CDR1 reads MNHEY; CDR2 reads SVGEGT. V lost 2 bases to trimming and J lost 6 bases; unmatched junction nucleotides: 3. CDR3: CASSYLQGAQPQHF. The DNA of the CDR3 is TGTGCCAGCAGTTACCTCCAGGGGGCTCAGCCCCAGCATTTT.

This clonotype came up a few times. The chain joins TRBV7-9 to TRBJ1-4; possibly TRBD1 for D (5 bases). The CDR3 runs 14 residues. Trimming cost V 5 bases and J 7 bases, with 14 bases left between them. The germline CDR1 and CDR2 sequences are SEHNR and FQNEAQ (reference sequence). CDR3 DNA sequence: TGTGCCAGCAGCCCTACAGGAGCGGTTGAAAAACTGTTTTTT. It encodes CASSPTGAVEKLFF.

This clonotype has more than one count but fewer than ten. The chain employs TRBV5-1 and TRBJ1-1, with D unclear. This CDR3 is 12 amino acids long. Per germline, CDR1 SGHRS and CDR2 YFSETQ. V was shortened by 0 bases and J by 3 bases, with 3 bases between the two germline ends. The CDR3: CASSLEDTEAFF. The CDR3, as DNA: TGCGCCAGCAGCTTGGAGGACACTGAAGCTTTCTTT.

This clonotype occurred many times. The chain joins TRBV7-9 to TRBJ2-7; 8 bases agree with TRBD2. Germline CDR1 is SEHNR and CDR2 is FQNEAQ (reference sequence). This CDR3 is built from 13 residues. V shed 6 bases, J shed 3 bases, and the junction held 4 bases outside the gene matches. For the CDR3, the DNA is TGTGCCAGCAGACCGACTAGCGACTACGAGCAGTACTTC. It encodes CASRPTSDYEQYF.

This clonotype was counted at least ten times. The V and J genes are TRBV24-1 and TRBJ2-3, with 7 bases fitting TRBD2. This CDR3 has 13 residues. The germline gives CDR1 KGHDR, CDR2 SFDVKD. The junction had 7 bases not matched to a gene; V was cut back by 10 bases and J by 4 bases. CDR3 sequence reads: CATRTREADTQYF. CDR3 nucleotide sequence: TGTGCCACTCGGACCCGGGAGGCAGATACGCAGTATTTT.

This clonotype has ten or more counts. CDR3 DNA: TGCAGTGCTAGAAACTCCCTCGTCGGTGTAGATGAGCAGTTCTTC. It specifies CSARNSLVGVDEQFF. This sequence joins TRBV20-1 and TRBJ2-1; D not resolved. Germline-derived CDR1 and CDR2 are DFQATT and SNEGSKA (reference sequence). Trimming removed 2 bases from V and 8 bases from J, with 19 bases in between. The CDR3 is 15 amino acids.

This clonotype was recorded at least ten times. CDR3 protein: CASSYSARLAGGPMFGEQFF. The CDR3 coding sequence is TGTGCCAGCAGTTACTCGGCGAGGCTAGCGGGGGGGCCGATGTTTGGTGAGCAGTTCTTC. V usage is TRBV6-5 and J usage is TRBJ2-1; TRBD2 matches 12 bases. Germline V gene lookup returns CDR1 MNHEY and CDR2 SVGAGI. There are 20 residues in the CDR3. J gave up 9 bases and V 0 bases, and 18 bases lay outside the gene matches.

This clonotype was picked up a small number of times. Possible read error: a much larger clone is one base away. The rearrangement uses TRBV20-1 and TRBJ2-7, with no clear D. The length of the CDR3 is 12 residues. Germline V lookup: CDR1 DFQATT, CDR2 SNEGSKA (reference sequence). The CDR3 DNA reads TGCAGGGCTAGATCAGACGGATACGAGCAGTACTTC. It specifies CRARSDGYEQYF.

The gene calls are TRBV4-3 and TRBJ1-6; tentatively, D is TRBD1 (5 bases). Per germline, CDR1 LGHNA and CDR2 YSLEER. V was shortened by 1 base and J by 7 bases, with 14 bases between the two germline ends. This CDR3 spans 16 amino acids. CDR3 sequence: CASSQGTGEGNSPLHF. The CDR3 DNA reads TGCGCCAGCAGCCAAGGAACGGGCGAGGGGAATTCACCCCTCCACTTT.